This T cell receptor (beta chain) was obtained from a study of blood T cells in healthy people across ages. The CDR3 is 13 residues long. The V end lost 7 bases, the J end lost 5 bases, and 15 bases lay between the germline ends. Germline CDR1 and CDR2: SQVTM and ANQGSEA. Study observations and caveats: Estimated diversity that came from one million T cells was considered an underestimate.

With respect to this clonotype: Its target is unknown.

The authors ran a second PCR of about 7 to 11 cycles using a sample-barcoded 5' primer and a J-beta primer mix. TCRdb fed the 5' RACE reads into MiXCR, producing one record per CDR3 protein. The sample carries about 830,000 distinct CDR3 sequences, approximately 67% recorded once. Sequencing was done on a sample of blood. The clonotype was recovered from a man between 25 and 39 years old in good health. J is TRBJ2-1 and V is TRBV29-1; perhaps TRBD1 as D (5 bases). CDR3 in DNA: TGCAGCGCCTCAAAGGGGTTAAACAATGAGCAGTTCTTC. Its translation: CSASKGLNNEQFF.